Sequencing of this T cell receptor (beta chain) was carried out in a study of vaccination effects on CD4 cells after COVID-19. Ahead of sequencing, the ViraFEST assay grew antigen-specific CD4+ T cells using viral peptide pools. Subsequent to ten to eleven days of culture, CD4+ T cells were isolated. All vaccine recipients tested negative for nucleocapsid antibodies and had never contracted SARS-CoV-2 infection. A word on this clone: What it recognizes is unknown.

J lost 4 bases, V lost 4 bases, and 6 bases had no gene match. The CDR3 runs to 15 residues. Germline assignment: CDR1 SGHRS and CDR2 YFSETQ. Produced via immunoSEQ multiplex PCR; TCRdb's table is partial and in-frame only. The sample yields 37,000 or so clones, approximately 68% seen once. The chain recombines TRBV5-1 with TRBJ1-5; 9 positions match TRBD1. The receptor comes from a human donor who received a COVID-19 vaccine. The sample was CD4+ T cells from PBMCs cultured with HCoV-OC43 spike peptides, taken before COVID-19 vaccination. Sample subset: HCoV-OC43 spike overlapping peptide pool stimulation. The CDR3: CASSLGQGNNQPQHF. The DNA for the CDR3 is TGCGCCAGCAGCCTGGGACAGGGTAATAATCAGCCCCAGCATTTT.